These 17 T cell receptor beta chains share one sample of origin, sequenced in a study of blood T cell repertoires in COVID-19. Measured with immunoSEQ multiplex PCR; TCRdb has only the in-frame clones, and not every one. The sample includes fewer than 400,000 clones, 75% to 90% of them seen just once. Sequenced input: PBMCs or T cells enriched from blood (not recorded which). All receptors derive from a man between 60 and 70 years old who had recovered from COVID-19.

This chain joins TRBV6-2 or TRBV6-3 and TRBJ1-1, with D perhaps TRBD1 (5 bases). Germline values: CDR1 MNHEY, CDR2 SVGEGT. This CDR3 region has 15 residues. The V and J ends lost 3 bases and 2 bases respectively, with 13 bases between them. The CDR3, as DNA: TGTGCCAGCAGTTATGGGCGGGGGGATAACACTGAAGCTTTCTTT. As protein: CASSYGRGDNTEAFF.

The chain couples TRBV9 to TRBJ1-1; D uncertain. V was clipped by 2 bases and J by 4 bases, with 9 bases between them. The CDR3 extends over 13 amino acids. Looked up from germline, CDR1 is SGDLS and CDR2 is YYNGEE. CDR3 DNA sequence: TGTGCCAGCAGCGTCTTATCTAGCACTGAAGCTTTCTTT. Its protein product is CASSVLSSTEAFF.

The rearrangement joins TRBV15 to TRBJ1-5; TRBD1 matches 7 bases. V lost 3 bases and J lost 7; bases outside the gene matches: 6. Germline V gene data show CDR1 as LNHNV and CDR2 as YYDKDF (reference sequence). The CDR3 is 14 residues long. The CDR3 DNA sequence: TGTGCCACCAGCAGGGGGGACAGCAGCCAGCCCCAGCATTTT. Protein product: CATSRGDSSQPQHF.

J is TRBJ2-1 and V is TRBV29-1; TRBD1 agrees at 8 bases. Germline V gene lookup returns CDR1 SQVTM and CDR2 ANQGSEA. The CDR3 is made up of 14 amino acids. The ends lost 5 bases at V and 7 bases at J; junction bases unmatched: 10. The CDR3 is CSVPVWTGKNEQFF. The CDR3 DNA sequence: TGCAGCGTTCCCGTTTGGACAGGGAAGAATGAGCAGTTCTTC.

This chain links TRBV7-2 with TRBJ2-7, with D possibly being TRBD2 (8 bases). This CDR3 region has 14 residues. The germline CDR1 and CDR2 sequences are SGHTA and FQGNSA. V lost 10 bases and J lost 3, with 19 bases in between. The CDR3 sequence is CATQRDSGGYEQYF. The DNA for the CDR3 is TGTGCCACCCAAAGGGACAGCGGGGGCTACGAGCAGTACTTC.

The chain links TRBV2 to TRBJ2-7; weak D call: TRBD2 (7 bases). The CDR3 has 13 residues. Deletions cut 4 bases from V and 5 bases from J, with 12 bases between. CDR1 SNHLY and CDR2 FYNNEI come from the germline V gene. Here the CDR3 reads CASSGAGAHEQYF. DNA for the CDR3: TGTGCCAGCAGTGGGGCGGGGGCCCACGAGCAGTACTTC.

The CDR3 loop reads CASRGGEYQPQHF. DNA of the CDR3: TGTGCCAGCCGGGGGGGAGAGTATCAGCCCCAGCATTTT. V gene TRBV6-6 combines with J gene TRBJ1-5, with a tentative D call TRBD1 (5 bases). CDR1 MNHNY and CDR2 SVGAGI come from the germline V gene (reference sequence). This CDR3 is built from 13 residues. V lost 8 bases, J lost 5 bases, and 13 bases lay in between.

The genes are TRBV7-2 and TRBJ1-1, with 7 bases fitting TRBD1. Germline values: CDR1 SGHTA, CDR2 FQGNSA. V lost 3 bases to trimming and J lost 4 bases; unmatched junction nucleotides: 5. This CDR3 is built from 14 residues. In DNA, the CDR3 is TGTGCCAGCAGCTTTCAGGGGGTGAGCACTGAAGCTTTCTTT. Its translation: CASSFQGVSTEAFF.

V usage is TRBV27 and J usage is TRBJ1-3, with no clear D. The CDR3 has 13 residues. Germline V gene sequence: CDR1 MNHEY, CDR2 SMNVEV (reference sequence). The V end was cut by 8 bases, the J end by 0 bases, with 8 bases between. Here the CDR3 DNA reads TGTGCCAGCCTCAGTCCCTCTGGAAACACCATATATTTT. It codes for CASLSPSGNTIYF.

This clone was seen more than once but under ten times. V gene TRBV20-1 combines with J gene TRBJ1-5; the D is unclear. V lost 6 bases, J lost 0 bases, and 21 bases lay in between. The CDR3 spans 17 residues. Germline V CDR1 and CDR2: DFQATT, SNEGSKA (reference sequence). The CDR3 loop is CSASATPLKHSNQPQHF. In nucleotides, the CDR3 is TGCAGTGCAAGTGCGACACCATTAAAGCATAGCAATCAGCCCCAGCATTTT.

This clone showed up just once. J is TRBJ2-7 and V is TRBV27; 8 bases line up with TRBD2. CDR3 length: 13 residues. The V and J ends lost 7 bases and 3 bases, in that order; junction bases with no gene match: 5. Germline CDR1 and CDR2: MNHEY and SMNVEV (reference sequence). The CDR3 bases are TGTGCCAGCACCATAACTAGCGGCTACGAGCAGTACTTC. This gives the protein CASTITSGYEQYF.

The chain recombines TRBV5-1 with TRBJ2-5, with 8 bases aligning to TRBD1. There are 15 residues in the CDR3. Germline V lookup: CDR1 SGHRS, CDR2 YFSETQ. V gave up 2 bases and J gave up 3 bases; unmatched junction bases: 6. The CDR3, as DNA: TGCGCCAGCAGCTTTGCCAGGGGGCAGAAAGAGACCCAGTACTTC. It translates to CASSFARGQKETQYF.

This clone was recorded only once. This sequence joins TRBV12-2 and TRBJ2-7; the table's D call of TRBD2 was not tested on the DNA. TRBV12-2 is noted as a pseudogene. The CDR3 has 14 residues. The CDR3 is CASLPRGVAGEQYF. In DNA form, the CDR3 reads TGTGCAAGTTTGCCCCGAGGTGTTGCCGGCGAGCAGTACTTC.

In this sample, this clone turned up once. V is TRBV5-5 and J is TRBJ2-1, with 9 positions matching TRBD2. The CDR3 loop spans 15 amino acids. Germline assignment: CDR1 SGHKS and CDR2 YYEKEE (reference sequence). Losses at the gene ends were 4 bases for V and 9 bases for J; bases not matched to a gene: 11. The CDR3 bases are TGTGCCAGCAGCCCCCCCCCTAGCGGGAAGATTGAGCAGTTCTTC. Translating it yields CASSPPPSGKIEQFF.

CDR3 amino acids: CASSAGALNEKLFF. The CDR3 nucleotides read TGTGCCAGCAGTGCAGGGGCCCTTAATGAAAAACTGTTTTTT. This chain connects TRBV2 to TRBJ1-4, with D perhaps matching TRBD1 (6 bases). Germline loops: CDR1 SNHLY, CDR2 FYNNEI. The CDR3 length is 14 residues. The V and J ends lost 4 bases and 4 bases respectively, with 10 bases between them. Supplemented by reference TRBV2 and TRBJ1-4, the full variable domain reads EPEVTQTPSHQVTQMGQEVILRCVPISNHLYFYWYRQILGQKVEFLVSFYNNEISEKSEIFDDQFSVERPDGSNFTLKIRSTKLEDSAMYFCASSAGALNEKLFFGSGTQLSVL.

The chain joins TRBV18 to TRBJ2-5, with a tentative D call TRBD1 (6 bases). V gave up 4 bases and J gave up 7 bases, with 22 bases separating them. The CDR3 contains 16 residues. Germline V lookup: CDR1 KGHSH, CDR2 LQKENI. For the CDR3, the DNA is TGTGCCAGCTCACTTTTGCAGGGGACCACTTCGGGGACCCAGTACTTC. Protein sequence: CASSLLQGTTSGTQYF.

The chain recombines TRBV5-6 with TRBJ2-5; 8 nucleotides match TRBD1. This CDR3 has 17 residues. CDR1 SGHDT and CDR2 YYEEEE come from the germline V gene. V shed 3 bases, J shed 1 base, and the junction held 11 bases outside the gene matches. Written as DNA, the CDR3 is TGTGCCAGCAGCTCTCCGGACAGGGCGAGAACCCAAGAGACCCAGTACTTC. Translation gives CASSSPDRARTQETQYF.